This T cell receptor (beta chain) was sequenced for a study of blood T cells in healthy people across ages. The V gene's germline CDR1 is SGHAT and CDR2 FQNNGV. The CDR3 loop spans 14 amino acids. Points on this clonotype: It may be a read error: a sequence one base away is much more abundant.

Using a J-beta primer mix together with a sample-barcoded 5' primer, a second PCR was run for roughly 7 to 11 cycles. A single record per CDR3 protein comes from TCRdb applying MiXCR to the 5' RACE reads. This table holds around 1.7 million distinct CDR3 sequences, roughly 28% found once. The gene calls are TRBV11-2 and TRBJ2-3; D gene uncertain. Input material: blood. The clonotype was recovered from a woman under 40 in good health. CDR3: CASGLGLGRDTQYF. The CDR3 DNA sequence: TGTGCCAGCGGCTTAGGGCTAGGACGGGATACGCAGTATTTT.